This TCR beta chain was retrieved from a study of a mutant IDH1 vaccine in newly diagnosed glioma. Study details: A roughly 60% male, around 40% female split and a mean age of roughly 44 years characterized treated patients.

As to this clone: Antigen: not known.

Whole-study results and caveats: The study observed vaccine-induced immune responses in 90% to 95% of patients.

Time point defined: baseline, week 1 (first vaccination visit). Specified treatment: pre-vaccination baseline after standard-of-care therapy. Method: immunoSEQ multiplex PCR; TCRdb's copy keeps in-frame clones and lacks some. The sample contains approximately 54,000 clones, approximately 80% of which appear only once. In germline, CDR1 is SGDLS, CDR2 YYNGEE. J was trimmed by 4 bases and V by 3 bases; bases with no gene match: 10. CDR3 size: 15 residues. The gene calls are TRBV9 and TRBJ2-7, with 7 bases matching TRBD1. Sequenced here: PBMCs, sampled from a glioma patient treated with radiotherapy, temozolomide or both. This clonotype was sampled from a man in his late teens or twenties with glioma. The CDR3: CASSGKDRSGYEQYF. CDR3 coding DNA: TGTGCCAGCAGCGGTAAGGACAGGTCGGGGTACGAGCAGTACTTC.